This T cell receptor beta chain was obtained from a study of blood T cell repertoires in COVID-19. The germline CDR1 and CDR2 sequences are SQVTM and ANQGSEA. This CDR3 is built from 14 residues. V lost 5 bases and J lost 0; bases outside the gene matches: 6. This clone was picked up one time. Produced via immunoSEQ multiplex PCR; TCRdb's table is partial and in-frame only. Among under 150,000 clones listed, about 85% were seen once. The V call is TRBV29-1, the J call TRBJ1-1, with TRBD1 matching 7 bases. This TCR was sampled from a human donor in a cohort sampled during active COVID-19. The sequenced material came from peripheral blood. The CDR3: CSVYKTGLNTEAFF. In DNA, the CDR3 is TGCAGCGTTTATAAGACAGGGCTGAACACTGAAGCTTTCTTT.